Below are 22 T cell receptor beta chains sequenced from a single sample in a study of blood T cell repertoires in COVID-19. Assay: immunoSEQ multiplex PCR; the TCRdb copy retains only in-frame clones and omits some. Of approximately 250,000 clones listed, 84% were seen once; the top ten hold 1.5% to 1.9%. Sequenced: peripheral blood. These TCRs come from a woman aged 40 to 49 who had recovered from COVID-19.

The rearrangement uses TRBV28 and TRBJ1-5; D might be TRBD1 (6 bases). V lost 6 bases and J lost 4, with 19 bases in between. CDR1 and CDR2 from the germline V gene are MDHEN and SYDVKM. This CDR3 is 16 amino acids long. The CDR3 is CASSLQGVGVNQPQHF. As DNA, the CDR3 is TGTGCCAGCAGCCTACAGGGTGTAGGGGTAAATCAGCCCCAGCATTTT.

This clone showed up just once. The rearrangement links TRBV28 to TRBJ1-5; D is unclear. The CDR3 spans 16 residues. Germline V gives CDR1 MDHEN, CDR2 SYDVKM. Trimming cost V 5 bases and J 3 bases, with 17 bases left between them. In DNA form, the CDR3 reads TGTGCCAGCAGTCCCTTGGCGGCATCGGACAATCAGCCCCAGCATTTT. This sequence encodes CASSPLAASDNQPQHF.

This clone was counted a single time. The rearrangement links TRBV6-5 to TRBJ2-7, with TRBD1 as a possible D gene (6 bases). There are 11 residues in the CDR3. Germline values: CDR1 MNHEY, CDR2 SVGAGI. V was pared by 10 bases and J by 5 bases, with 12 bases between. As DNA, the CDR3 is TGTGCCATTACAGGGCTGGACGAGCAGTACTTC. Its protein is CAITGLDEQYF.

This sequence joins TRBV5-8 and TRBJ2-7; D is ambiguous. CDR3 length: 13 amino acids. V lost 4 bases to trimming and J lost 3 bases, with 11 bases between them. CDR1 SGHTS and CDR2 YDEGEE come from the germline V gene. The CDR3 here is CASSLLIGYEQYF. CDR3 bases: TGTGCCAGCAGCCTTCTCATCGGCTACGAGCAGTACTTC. Full variable domain (outside the CDR3, taken from reference TRBV5-8 and TRBJ2-7): EAGVTQSPTHLIKTRGQQATLRCSPISGHTSVYWYQQALGLGLQFLLWYDEGEERNRGNFPPRFSGRQFPNYSSELNVNALELEDSALYLCASSLLIGYEQYFGPGTRLTVT.

The gene calls are TRBV30 and TRBJ1-1; 8 nucleotides line up with TRBD1. This CDR3 is built from 12 residues. Looked up from germline, CDR1 is GTSNPN and CDR2 is SVGIG (reference sequence). Trimming at V came to 4 bases and at J to 3 bases, leaving 1 base not matched to a gene. The chain's CDR3 is CAWTGGDTEAFF. The CDR3 DNA reads TGTGCCTGGACAGGGGGCGACACTGAAGCTTTCTTT. Using reference TRBV30 and TRBJ1-1 for the parts outside the CDR3, the full variable domain is SQTIHQWPATLVQPVGSPLSLECTVEGTSNPNLYWYRQAAGRGLQLLFYSVGIGQISSEVPQNLSASRPQDRQFILSSKKLLLSDSGFYLCAWTGGDTEAFFGQGTRLTVV.

This clone was seen a handful of times. The chain combines TRBV3-1 (or the pseudogene TRBV3-2) with TRBJ1-5; 7 nucleotides align to TRBD1. V trimming: 4 bases; J trimming: 6 bases; junction bases outside the gene matches: 6. The CDR3 sequence is 14 residues long. Germline V gene lookup returns CDR1 LGHDT and CDR2 YNNKEL (reference sequence). CDR3 amino acids: CASSRRQGGQPQHF. DNA for the CDR3: TGTGCCAGCAGCCGTCGACAGGGTGGTCAGCCCCAGCATTTT.

The V call is TRBV29-1, the J call TRBJ1-3; 11 bases match TRBD1. There are 14 residues in the CDR3. The V gene end was trimmed by 6 bases and the J gene end by 4 bases; junction bases not matched to a gene: 5. CDR1 is SQVTM, CDR2 ANQGSEA, per germline. The CDR3 DNA sequence: TGCAGCGTCGCGGGACAGGGGGTCGGAAACACCATATATTTT. Translated: CSVAGQGVGNTIYF.

CDR3 amino acids: CSVGGAYTGELFF. CDR3 coding DNA: TGCAGCGTTGGCGGGGCTTACACCGGGGAGCTGTTTTTT. The chain carries TRBV29-1 and TRBJ2-2; D is perhaps TRBD2 (6 bases). The CDR3 covers 13 residues. V lost 4 bases and J lost 3, with 9 bases in between. In germline, CDR1 is SQVTM, CDR2 ANQGSEA.

The V call is TRBV19, the J call TRBJ1-2; the match to TRBD1 covers 10 bases. Germline assignment: CDR1 LNHDA and CDR2 SQIVND (reference sequence). With 5 bases clipped from V and 4 bases from J, the junction kept 10 bases outside the gene matches. This CDR3 spans 16 amino acids. Here the CDR3 reads CASSPRTGGVGYGYTF. The CDR3 DNA reads as TGTGCCAGTAGTCCTAGGACAGGGGGAGTTGGCTATGGCTACACCTTC.

This chain links TRBV5-4 with TRBJ1-2; TRBD1 agrees at 8 bases. The junction had 10 bases not matched to a gene; V was cut back by 4 bases and J by 5 bases. Germline V gene lookup returns CDR1 SGHNT and CDR2 YYREEE (reference sequence). The CDR3 runs to 15 residues. CDR3 sequence: CASSDGQGIPYGYTF. The CDR3 DNA sequence: TGTGCCAGCAGCGACGGACAGGGAATACCTTATGGCTACACCTTC.

The rearrangement links TRBV25-1 to TRBJ1-4; D gene ambiguous. This CDR3 has 14 amino acids. The germline V and J ends were trimmed by 4 bases and 7 bases, with 13 bases remaining between them. The germline gives CDR1 MGHDK, CDR2 SYGVNS. CDR3 in DNA: TGTGCCAGCAGTGCTGGTCGGTATGGTGAAAAACTGTTTTTT. This sequence encodes CASSAGRYGEKLFF.

The gene calls are TRBV30 and TRBJ1-4, with TRBD1 identical over 11 bases. Trimming took 4 bases from V and 6 from J; bases not matched to a gene: 7. The CDR3 runs 15 residues. Germline V CDR1 and CDR2: GTSNPN, SVGIG (reference sequence). This CDR3 is CAWNPPGQGDEKLFF. In nucleotides, the CDR3 is TGTGCCTGGAACCCACCGGGACAGGGGGATGAAAAACTGTTTTTT. Using reference TRBV30 and TRBJ1-4 for the parts outside the CDR3, the full variable domain is SQTIHQWPATLVQPVGSPLSLECTVEGTSNPNLYWYRQAAGRGLQLLFYSVGIGQISSEVPQNLSASRPQDRQFILSSKKLLLSDSGFYLCAWNPPGQGDEKLFFGSGTQLSVL.

This clone has just a few counts. This chain links TRBV6-5 with TRBJ1-2; a weak D match, TRBD1 (5 bases). Between the trimmed V and J ends, which lost 6 bases and 6 bases, there was a span of 17 bases. This CDR3 has 14 amino acids. CDR1 MNHEY and CDR2 SVGAGI come from the germline V gene. CDR3: CASSPAGQGHGYTF. CDR3 coding DNA: TGTGCCAGCAGCCCAGCGGGGCAGGGTCATGGCTACACCTTC.

V gene TRBV27 combines with J gene TRBJ2-1; D is undetermined. CDR1 and CDR2 from the germline V gene are MNHEY and SMNVEV (reference sequence). V shed 1 base and J shed 7 bases, with 14 bases lying between them. The CDR3 covers 15 residues. CDR3: CASSLYGGANNEQFF. CDR3 bases: TGTGCCAGCAGTTTATATGGCGGAGCCAATAATGAGCAGTTCTTC.

The V call is TRBV7-2, the J call TRBJ1-1, with 9 positions matching TRBD1. With 7 bases clipped from V and 5 bases from J, the junction kept 11 bases outside the gene matches. The CDR3 has 15 residues. CDR1 SGHTA and CDR2 FQGNSA come from the germline V gene. The CDR3 here is CASTVPGQGRTEAFF. The CDR3 DNA reads as TGTGCCAGCACAGTACCGGGACAGGGACGTACTGAAGCTTTCTTT.

This clone was observed once. The rearrangement uses TRBV11-2 and TRBJ1-6; 8 bases agree with TRBD1. V lost 5 bases, J lost 7 bases, and 4 bases stayed unmatched. Germline assignment: CDR1 SGHAT and CDR2 FQNNGV. The CDR3 contains 14 residues. The CDR3 is CASSPQGENSPLHF. The CDR3 coding sequence is TGTGCCAGCAGCCCACAGGGGGAGAATTCACCCCTCCACTTT.

The CDR3 sequence: CASRRQYSNQPQHF. As DNA, the CDR3 is TGTGCCAGTAGGAGACAGTATAGCAATCAGCCCCAGCATTTT. This chain links TRBV19 with TRBJ1-5, with D possibly TRBD1 on 5 matching bases. Trimming took 6 bases from V and 0 from J, leaving 9 bases between them. The CDR3 is 14 residues long. The germline V gene encodes CDR1 LNHDA and CDR2 SQIVND (reference sequence).

This clone has just a few counts. The chain carries TRBV9 and TRBJ2-7; the match to TRBD1 covers 7 bases. Germline-derived CDR1 and CDR2 are SGDLS and YYNGEE. The CDR3 length is 14 residues. Unmatched junction bases numbered 10, after V lost 4 bases and J lost 6 bases. The CDR3 loop is CASSPTGALGEQYF. The CDR3 DNA reads as TGTGCCAGCAGCCCAACAGGGGCCCTCGGCGAGCAGTACTTC.

This sequence joins TRBV5-8 and TRBJ2-2; no clear D gene. The CDR3 spans 15 residues. The V and J ends lost 5 bases and 0 bases respectively, with 11 bases between them. Germline V lookup: CDR1 SGHTS, CDR2 YDEGEE. The CDR3 DNA sequence: TGTGCCAGCAGGATCGGTCATCCGAACACCGGGGAGCTGTTTTTT. Translation: CASRIGHPNTGELFF.

The chain combines TRBV5-4 with TRBJ2-1, with 7 nucleotides matching TRBD1. There are 16 residues in the CDR3. The junction had 7 bases not matched to a gene; V was cut back by 4 bases and J by 0 bases. Germline V lookup: CDR1 SGHNT, CDR2 YYREEE (reference sequence). The chain's CDR3 is CASSEDRRSSYNEQFF. DNA for the CDR3: TGTGCCAGCAGCGAGGACAGGAGAAGCTCCTACAATGAGCAGTTCTTC.

CDR3: CASSTHLTVYYGYTF. CDR3 DNA: TGTGCCAGCAGTACCCACCTGACAGTTTACTATGGCTACACCTTC. The genes are TRBV28 and TRBJ1-2; D possibly corresponds to TRBD1 (5 bases). CDR1 MDHEN and CDR2 SYDVKM come from the germline V gene. The CDR3 has 15 residues. V gave up 5 bases and J gave up 3 bases, with 16 bases separating them.

The rearrangement joins TRBV27 to TRBJ2-5, with unresolved D. The CDR3 is made up of 13 amino acids. Germline V gives CDR1 MNHEY, CDR2 SMNVEV (reference sequence). V was pared by 3 bases and J by 1 base, with 6 bases between. CDR3: CASSFQAQETQYF. CDR3 coding DNA: TGTGCCAGCAGTTTCCAGGCCCAAGAGACCCAGTACTTC.